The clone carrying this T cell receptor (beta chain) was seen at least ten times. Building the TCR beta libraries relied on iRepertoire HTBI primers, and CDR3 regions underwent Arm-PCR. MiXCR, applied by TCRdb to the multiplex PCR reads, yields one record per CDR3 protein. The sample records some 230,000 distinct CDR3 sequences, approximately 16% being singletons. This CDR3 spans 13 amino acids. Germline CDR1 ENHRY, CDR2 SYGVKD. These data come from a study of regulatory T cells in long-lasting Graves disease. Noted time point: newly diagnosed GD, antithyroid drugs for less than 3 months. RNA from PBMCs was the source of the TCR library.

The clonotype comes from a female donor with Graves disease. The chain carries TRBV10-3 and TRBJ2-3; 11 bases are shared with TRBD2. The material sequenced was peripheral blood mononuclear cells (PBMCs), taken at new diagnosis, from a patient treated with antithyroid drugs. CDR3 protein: CASQLAGADTQYF. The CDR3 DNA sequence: TGTGCTTCACAACTAGCGGGAGCAGATACGCAGTATTTT.